A single sample gave rise to the 8 T cell receptor beta chains below, sequenced in a study of blood T cell repertoires in COVID-19. Clones were read by immunoSEQ multiplex PCR, and TCRdb kept only the in-frame ones, dropping some. Of 150,000 to 200,000 clones detected, about 86% appear once; the ten largest clones hold roughly 8.7%. Sequencing input: peripheral blood. These receptors were obtained from a man aged 45 to 65 with active or convalescent COVID-19.

The V gene is TRBV11-2, the J gene TRBJ2-3; D gene unclear. Germline lookup yields CDR1 SGHAT and CDR2 FQNNGV. The ends were cut back, 0 bases at V and 4 bases at J, with 11 bases in the middle. The CDR3 loop spans 15 amino acids. The CDR3 here is CASSLESSLADTQYF. CDR3 nucleotides: TGTGCCAGCAGCTTAGAGTCTAGTCTAGCAGATACGCAGTATTTT.

This clone turned up a few times. The genes are TRBV30 and TRBJ1-2, with a tentative D call TRBD1 (6 bases). Germline CDR1 is GTSNPN and CDR2 is SVGIG (reference sequence). The CDR3 runs 13 residues. Deletions cut 3 bases from V and 7 bases from J, with 15 bases between. The CDR3 DNA is TGTGCCTGGAGGATCACAGGGAGTGGTGGCTACACCTTC. Translating it yields CAWRITGSGGYTF.

The V gene is TRBV9, the J gene TRBJ2-3, with D tentatively TRBD1 (5 bases). Between the trimmed V and J ends, which lost 0 bases and 2 bases, there was a span of 13 bases. This CDR3 contains 16 residues. Germline V gene data show CDR1 as SGDLS and CDR2 as YYNGEE. The CDR3 DNA sequence: TGTGCCAGCAGCGTAGTTGGGCAGGGCAACACAGATACGCAGTATTTT. Its protein is CASSVVGQGNTDTQYF.

The gene calls are TRBV6-1 and TRBJ2-1; 12 bases agree with TRBD2. CDR1 MNHNS and CDR2 SASEGT come from the germline V gene. The CDR3 has 17 amino acids. V shed 4 bases, J shed 9 bases, and the junction held 13 bases outside the gene matches. In DNA, the CDR3 is TGTGCCAGCAGTGGCAGCCCGACTAGCGGGGGACGGAGTGAGCAGTTCTTC. This gives the protein CASSGSPTSGGRSEQFF.

The V call is TRBV27, the J call TRBJ1-6, with 7 bases lining up with TRBD1. This CDR3 has 14 residues. Germline V gene sequence: CDR1 MNHEY, CDR2 SMNVEV (reference sequence). V dropped 4 bases and J dropped 11; count of bases not matched to a gene: 8. The CDR3 bases are TGTGCCAGCAGTTCGGGACAGCCATTGACACCCCTCCACTTT. Translated: CASSSGQPLTPLHF.

The chain has TRBV29-1 and TRBJ2-1; 13 bases align to TRBD2. Germline V lookup: CDR1 SQVTM, CDR2 ANQGSEA. CDR3 length: 19 residues. The junction had 14 bases not matched to a gene; V was cut back by 6 bases and J by 0 bases. DNA of the CDR3: TGCAGCGTCTCGGGACTAGCGGGAATGGGCCAACCCTCCTACAATGAGCAGTTCTTC. This sequence encodes CSVSGLAGMGQPSYNEQFF.

The V gene is TRBV10-1, the J gene TRBJ2-5; a possible D gene is TRBD1 (5 bases). Germline V CDR1 and CDR2: WNHNN, SYGVQD (reference sequence). The CDR3 covers 14 residues. The germline V and J ends were trimmed by 1 base and 9 bases, with 15 bases remaining between them. The CDR3 sequence: CASSEFIGQKPQYF. The CDR3 region has the DNA TGCGCCAGCAGTGAGTTTATAGGACAAAAGCCCCAGTACTTC.

CDR3 in amino acids: CAISELTSGAYEQFF. The CDR3 DNA is TGTGCCATCAGTGAACTGACTAGCGGGGCCTATGAGCAGTTCTTC. This rearrangement joins TRBV10-3 to TRBJ2-1, with 11 bases aligning to TRBD2. The germline V gene encodes CDR1 ENHRY and CDR2 SYGVKD. J gave up 8 bases and V 3 bases, and 6 bases lay outside the gene matches. This CDR3 is 15 amino acids long.